The 23 T cell receptor beta chains in this list originate from one sample, sequenced in a study of T cell changes during pregnancy in multiple sclerosis. Produced via immunoSEQ multiplex PCR; TCRdb's table is partial and in-frame only. The profile shows around 40,000 clones, over 75% of them singletons. Material: CD4+ T cells from peripheral blood mononuclear cells, obtained in the first trimester of pregnancy. These receptors were taken from a female donor in good health, enrolled as a control in a pregnancy study.

The rearrangement links TRBV5-8 to TRBJ1-5; 11 bases are shared with TRBD1. The germline V gene has CDR1 SGHTS and CDR2 YDEGEE. The CDR3 contains 18 residues. The trim removed 4 bases at V and 5 bases at J, leaving 14 bases unmatched. The CDR3 DNA reads as TGTGCCAGCAGCCTGGGGACAGGGGGTCCCGGGAGCGATCAGCCCCAGCATTTT. Its translation: CASSLGTGGPGSDQPQHF. The full variable domain, its missing parts supplied by reference TRBV5-8 and TRBJ1-5, is EAGVTQSPTHLIKTRGQQATLRCSPISGHTSVYWYQQALGLGLQFLLWYDEGEERNRGNFPPRFSGRQFPNYSSELNVNALELEDSALYLCASSLGTGGPGSDQPQHFGDGTRLSIL.

CDR3 in DNA: TGTGCCAGCAGTTATTCATCCCTCGGACTACTTGAAGCTTTCTTT. Amino acid sequence: CASSYSSLGLLEAFF. V usage is TRBV6-5 and J usage is TRBJ1-1, with D uncertain. The CDR3 runs 15 residues. Germline V gene sequence: CDR1 MNHEY, CDR2 SVGAGI. Trimming left V 3 bases short and J 7 bases short, with 18 bases between.

The rearrangement links TRBV28 to TRBJ1-2; D perhaps matches TRBD1 (5 bases). The germline V and J ends were trimmed by 3 bases and 6 bases, with 17 bases remaining between them. The CDR3 is 15 residues long. Germline values: CDR1 MDHEN, CDR2 SYDVKM. CDR3: CASSLAGPSFHGYTF. Written as DNA, the CDR3 is TGTGCCAGCAGTTTGGCAGGGCCGTCATTTCATGGCTACACCTTC.

The CDR3 sequence: CASSPSDNEQFF. In DNA form, the CDR3 reads TGTGCCAGCTCACCTTCCGACAATGAGCAGTTCTTC. This rearrangement joins TRBV18 to TRBJ2-1, with unresolved D. Germline V CDR1 and CDR2: KGHSH, LQKENI. The CDR3 is made up of 12 amino acids. V was clipped by 3 bases and J by 5 bases, with 5 bases between them.

The gene calls are TRBV6-6 and TRBJ2-7; D is unclear. The germline V gene encodes CDR1 MNHNY and CDR2 SVGAGI (reference sequence). This CDR3 has 14 residues. V was trimmed by 2 bases and J by 2 bases, leaving 10 bases between them. The CDR3 region is CASSYDGGTYEQYF. CDR3 nucleotides: TGTGCCAGCAGTTACGACGGCGGTACCTACGAGCAGTACTTC.

The chain recombines TRBV11-3 with TRBJ2-6; D may be TRBD1 (5 bases). This CDR3 has 17 amino acids. CDR1 and CDR2 from the germline V gene are SGHNT and YENEEA. V dropped 5 bases and J dropped 2 bases, with 16 bases sitting between them. The CDR3 region is CASSPGHLRAGANVLTF. Here the CDR3 DNA reads TGTGCCAGCAGCCCCGGACACCTAAGGGCTGGGGCCAACGTCCTGACTTTC.

CDR3 amino acids: CASSPSNTGELFF. The CDR3, as DNA: TGTGCCAGCAGCCCTTCTAACACCGGGGAGCTGTTTTTT. V usage is TRBV11-2 and J usage is TRBJ2-2, with D unclear. This CDR3 has 13 amino acids. V was trimmed by 5 bases and J by 2 bases, leaving 6 bases between them. Germline CDR1 reads SGHAT; CDR2 reads FQNNGV.

The V call is TRBV5-1, the J call TRBJ1-2; 7 bases are a match to TRBD1. This CDR3 is built from 13 residues. Looked up from germline, CDR1 is SGHRS and CDR2 is YFSETQ. With 3 bases clipped from V and 4 bases from J, the junction kept 3 bases outside the gene matches. CDR3 nucleotide sequence: TGCGCCAGCAGCTGGGACAGTAGCTATGGCTACACCTTC. This codes for CASSWDSSYGYTF.

The chain uses TRBV27 and TRBJ2-4; TRBD1 agrees at 7 bases. The junction had 10 bases not matched to a gene; V was cut back by 5 bases and J by 12 bases. This CDR3 contains 13 residues. Germline V gene lookup returns CDR1 MNHEY and CDR2 SMNVEV (reference sequence). The CDR3 spells CASSPRQGTTQYF. Written as DNA, the CDR3 is TGTGCCAGCAGTCCAAGACAGGGAACTACTCAGTACTTC.

The J gene is TRBJ1-6, the V gene TRBV6-5; D uncertain. Germline lookup yields CDR1 MNHEY and CDR2 SVGAGI. Trimming removed 2 bases from V and 0 bases from J, with 8 bases in between. The CDR3 extends over 16 amino acids. CDR3 residues: CASSYVASSYNSPLHF. DNA of the CDR3: TGTGCCAGCAGTTACGTCGCGAGCTCCTATAATTCACCCCTCCACTTT.

The rearrangement joins TRBV10-3 to TRBJ2-3; 10 bases align to TRBD2. J lost 8 bases, V lost 1 base, and 9 bases had no gene match. Germline loops: CDR1 ENHRY, CDR2 SYGVKD. The CDR3 spans 16 residues. The CDR3 spells CAISEWSSGGSGTQYF. The CDR3 nucleotides read TGTGCCATCAGTGAGTGGAGTAGCGGGGGGTCAGGTACGCAGTATTTT.

The rearrangement uses TRBV27 and TRBJ1-2; 10 nucleotides line up with TRBD1. In germline, CDR1 is MNHEY, CDR2 SMNVEV (reference sequence). This CDR3 comprises 14 residues. The V gene end was trimmed by 6 bases and the J gene end by 4 bases; junction bases not matched to a gene: 5. As DNA, the CDR3 is TGTGCCAGCAGCGACAGGGGGCGAGTCTATGGCTACACCTTC. This encodes CASSDRGRVYGYTF.

V and J are TRBV5-1 and TRBJ1-2, with TRBD1 as a possible D gene (6 bases). Germline values: CDR1 SGHRS, CDR2 YFSETQ. Trimming pared 5 bases from V and 2 bases from J, leaving 19 bases between. CDR3 length: 16 residues. DNA of the CDR3: TGCGCCAGCAGGTACGATCGACAGGTGGTAAACTATGGCTACACCTTC. Its protein is CASRYDRQVVNYGYTF.

In nucleotides, the CDR3 is TGTGCCAGCAGCTTAAACTCGAACACCGGGGAGCTGTTTTTT. Encoded protein: CASSLNSNTGELFF. The rearrangement joins TRBV7-3 to TRBJ2-2; D unresolved. V was cut by 1 base and J by 0 bases, with 3 bases left in between. The CDR3 covers 14 residues. Germline V gene lookup returns CDR1 SGHTA and CDR2 FQGTGA.

The V call is TRBV5-6, the J call TRBJ1-2, with D perhaps matching TRBD1 (6 bases). Germline V gives CDR1 SGHDT, CDR2 YYEEEE. The V and J ends lost 3 bases and 4 bases respectively, with 19 bases between them. The CDR3 extends over 16 amino acids. This CDR3 is CASSSQPRGAVYGYTF. CDR3 nucleotides: TGTGCCAGCAGCTCGCAACCACGGGGGGCAGTCTATGGCTACACCTTC.

V usage is TRBV11-1 and J usage is TRBJ2-2; D perhaps matches TRBD2 (5 bases). The CDR3 covers 15 residues. The V end lost 6 bases, the J end lost 0 bases, and 11 bases lay between the germline ends. Per germline, CDR1 SGHAT and CDR2 FQDESV (reference sequence). In DNA form, the CDR3 reads TGTGCCAGCAGATTGAGGGTGACGAACACCGGGGAGCTGTTTTTT. Translating it yields CASRLRVTNTGELFF.

This clone was seen just once. The J gene is TRBJ1-1, the V gene TRBV18; 9 nucleotides align to TRBD1. Per the germline V gene, CDR1 is KGHSH and CDR2 is LQKENI. Losses at the gene ends were 3 bases for V and 3 bases for J; bases not matched to a gene: 5. The CDR3 spans 15 residues. The CDR3 nucleotides read TGTGCCAGCTCACCTCCCAGGACAGGGGACACTGAAGCTTTCTTT. Encoded protein: CASSPPRTGDTEAFF.

This chain joins TRBV28 and TRBJ2-2; no definite D call. Between the trimmed V and J ends, which lost 5 bases and 8 bases, there was a span of 9 bases. The CDR3 is made up of 12 amino acids. CDR1 and CDR2 (germline): MDHEN, SYDVKM. The CDR3 is CASSGPKGELFF. CDR3 DNA: TGTGCCAGCAGTGGCCCAAAAGGGGAGCTGTTTTTT.

The J gene is TRBJ2-3, the V gene TRBV7-2; 9 nucleotides match TRBD1. The V gene end was trimmed by 3 bases and the J gene end by 3 bases; junction bases not matched to a gene: 4. This CDR3 has 15 residues. Germline-derived CDR1 and CDR2 are SGHTA and FQGNSA. The CDR3: CASSFTGQGTDTQYF. The CDR3 DNA reads as TGTGCCAGCAGCTTTACAGGACAGGGGACAGATACGCAGTATTTT.

V gene TRBV7-9 combines with J gene TRBJ1-6; D remains unclear. Trimming shortened V by 5 bases and J by 9 bases, and 14 bases separated the two germline ends. CDR3 size: 14 residues. The germline V gene encodes CDR1 SEHNR and CDR2 FQNEAQ (reference sequence). The CDR3 here is CASSTNPSGSPLHF. In DNA form, the CDR3 reads TGTGCCAGCAGCACGAACCCTAGCGGTTCACCCCTCCACTTT. The full variable domain, with the rest looked up from reference TRBV7-9 and TRBJ1-6, is DTGVSQNPRHKITKRGQNVTFRCDPISEHNRLYWYRQTLGQGPEFLTYFQNEAQLEKSRLLSDRFSAERPKGSFSTLEIQRTEQGDSAMYLCASSTNPSGSPLHFGNGTRLTVT.

V gene TRBV28 combines with J gene TRBJ2-1; 12 bases line up with TRBD2. V lost 5 bases to trimming and J lost 4 bases; unmatched junction nucleotides: 3. This CDR3 is 15 amino acids long. Germline lookup yields CDR1 MDHEN and CDR2 SYDVKM. The CDR3 DNA reads TGTGCCAGCAGTCCTAGCGGGGGGGGTTACAATGAGCAGTTCTTC. Its translation: CASSPSGGGYNEQFF.

The genes are TRBV5-6 and TRBJ1-6, with 7 positions matching TRBD1. With V trimmed by 1 base and J by 9 bases, 7 bases remained unmatched. In germline, CDR1 is SGHDT, CDR2 YYEEEE. This CDR3 comprises 15 residues. As DNA, the CDR3 is TGTGCCAGCAGCTTGCGGAAGGGGGCGACTTCACCCCTCCACTTT. Translating gives CASSLRKGATSPLHF.

J is TRBJ2-1 and V is TRBV9; perhaps TRBD2 as D (7 bases). V gave up 0 bases and J gave up 8 bases, with 9 bases separating them. CDR1 is SGDLS, CDR2 YYNGEE, per germline. The CDR3 is 13 residues long. Here the CDR3 reads CASSVEGGDEQFF. As DNA, the CDR3 is TGTGCCAGCAGCGTAGAAGGGGGGGATGAGCAGTTCTTC.